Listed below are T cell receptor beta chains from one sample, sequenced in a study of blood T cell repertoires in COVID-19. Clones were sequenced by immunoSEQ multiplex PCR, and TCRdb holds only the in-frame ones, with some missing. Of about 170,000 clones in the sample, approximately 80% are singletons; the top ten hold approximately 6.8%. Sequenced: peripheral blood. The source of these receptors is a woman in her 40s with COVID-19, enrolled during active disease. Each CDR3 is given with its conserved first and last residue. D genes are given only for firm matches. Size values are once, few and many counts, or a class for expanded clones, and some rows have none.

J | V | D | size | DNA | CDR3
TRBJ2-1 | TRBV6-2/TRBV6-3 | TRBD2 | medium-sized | TGTGCCAGCAGTTACTCTGAGCGGGGGTCGAAGTTCTTC | CASSYSERGSKFF
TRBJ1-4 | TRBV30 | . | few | TGTGCCTGGATTCCATCAACTAATGAAAAACTGTTTTTT | CAWIPSTNEKLFF
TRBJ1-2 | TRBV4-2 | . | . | TGTGCCAGCAGCCAAGATGGAGGGTCAGATGGCTACACCTTC | CASSQDGGSDGYTF
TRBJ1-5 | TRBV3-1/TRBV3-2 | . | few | TGTGCCAGCAGCCAAGACAGGGATTTTCGCAATCAGCCCCAGCATTTT | CASSQDRDFRNQPQHF
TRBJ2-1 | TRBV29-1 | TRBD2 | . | TGCAGCCTCAGGTTAGGGGTAGCGGGAGGCAATGAGCAGTTCTTC | CSLRLGVAGGNEQFF
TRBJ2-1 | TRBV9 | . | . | TGTGCCAGCCCCAGGCCCGGGACTTATAATGAGCAGTTCTTC | CASPRPGTYNEQFF
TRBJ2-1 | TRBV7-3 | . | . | TGTGCCAGCAGGGAAAGACCGGGAGCCTCAGGAGATGAGCAGTTCTTC | CASRERPGASGDEQFF
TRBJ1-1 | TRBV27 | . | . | TGTGCCAGCAGTTTAAGATTTGGTACAGGCGGTACCACTGAAGCTTTCTTT | CASSLRFGTGGTTEAFF
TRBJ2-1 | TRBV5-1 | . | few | TGCGCCAGCAGCGAGGGAGAGGACAATGAGCAGTTCTTC | CASSEGEDNEQFF
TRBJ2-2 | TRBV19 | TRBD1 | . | TGTGCCAGTGGGACAGGGGGGACCGGGGAGCTGTTTTTT | CASGTGGTGELFF
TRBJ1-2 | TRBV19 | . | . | TGTGCCAGTAGTAAACAGGGTTACTATGGCTACACCTTC | CASSKQGYYGYTF
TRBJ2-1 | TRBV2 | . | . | TGTGCCAGCAATACGGACAGCCCCTACAATGAGCAGTTCTTC | CASNTDSPYNEQFF
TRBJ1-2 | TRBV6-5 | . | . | TGTGCCAGCAGTTACTCGGTTCTCGGGGGGTGGAATGGCTACACCTTC | CASSYSVLGGWNGYTF
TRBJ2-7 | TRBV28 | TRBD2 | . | TGTGCCAGCAGTTTAAGGGGAGGGCCGGGGGAGCAGTACTTC | CASSLRGGPGEQYF
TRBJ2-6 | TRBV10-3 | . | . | TGTGCCATCCAGCCCCAGGGCCCCTCTGGGGCCAACGTCCTGACTTTC | CAIQPQGPSGANVLTF
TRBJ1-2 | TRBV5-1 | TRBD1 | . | TGCGCCAGCAGGGGGACAGGACTCCCGGGCTACACCTTC | CASRGTGLPGYTF
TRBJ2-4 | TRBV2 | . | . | TGTGCCAGCGGACAACAGGATACCCTAGCCAAAAACATTCAGTACTTC | CASGQQDTLAKNIQYF
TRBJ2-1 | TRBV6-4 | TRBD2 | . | TGTGCCACCCAGAGACTAGCGGGAGAGGGTAATGAGCAGTTCTTC | CATQRLAGEGNEQFF
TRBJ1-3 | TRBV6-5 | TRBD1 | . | TGTGCCAGCCGGACAGGGCTATCGAACACCATATATTTT | CASRTGLSNTIYF
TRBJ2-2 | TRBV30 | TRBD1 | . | TGTGCCTTGACAGGGCCTACGAACACCGGGGAGCTGTTTTTT | CALTGPTNTGELFF
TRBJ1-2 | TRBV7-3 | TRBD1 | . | TGTGCCAGCAGCTATTTCCCGCCGGGACAGGTCTATGGCTACACCTTC | CASSYFPPGQVYGYTF
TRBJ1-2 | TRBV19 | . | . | TGTGCCAGTAGCCTCGTCAGGGGTTCGGACTATGGCTACACCTTC | CASSLVRGSDYGYTF
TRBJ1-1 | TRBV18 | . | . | TGTGCCAGCTCGGGAGATCAGAACACTGAAGCTTTCTTT | CASSGDQNTEAFF
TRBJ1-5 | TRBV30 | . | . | TGTGCCTGGAACAGGGTTAATCAGCCCCAGCATTTT | CAWNRVNQPQHF
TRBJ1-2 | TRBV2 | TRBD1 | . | TGTGCCAGCAGTTTGACAGGGTATGGCTACACCTTC | CASSLTGYGYTF
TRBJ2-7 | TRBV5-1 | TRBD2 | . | TGCGCCAGCAGCTTGGAAGGCAGCGGGAGGGCCTACGAGCAGTACTTC | CASSLEGSGRAYEQYF
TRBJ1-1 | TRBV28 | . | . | TGTGCCAGCAGTTTTGTGAGCATGAACACTGAAGCTTTCTTT | CASSFVSMNTEAFF
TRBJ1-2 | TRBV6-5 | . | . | TGTGCCAGCATGGGGAGTTTCTATGGCTACACCTTC | CASMGSFYGYTF
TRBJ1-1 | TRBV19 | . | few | TGTGCCAGTAGCGGCGGCACTGAAGCTTTCTTT | CASSGGTEAFF
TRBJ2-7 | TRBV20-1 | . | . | TGCAGTGCTAGCCTCCTCTACGAGCAGTACTTC | CSASLLYEQYF
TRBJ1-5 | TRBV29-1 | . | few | TGCAGCGCCAGCGAGTCACACAATCAGCCCCAGCATTTT | CSASESHNQPQHF
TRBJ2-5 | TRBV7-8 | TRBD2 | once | TGTGCCAGCAGCTTACGGGGGGAAGGAGAGACCCAGTACTTC | CASSLRGEGETQYF
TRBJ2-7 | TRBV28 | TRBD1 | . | TGTGCCAGCAGTTTACTCACAGGGGGGCAGTACTTC | CASSLLTGGQYF
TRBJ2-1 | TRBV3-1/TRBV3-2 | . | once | TGTGCCAGCAGCCAAGATCGGTTTGAGCAGTTCTTC | CASSQDRFEQFF
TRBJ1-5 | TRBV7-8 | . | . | TGTGCCAGCAGCCTGAGTGGGCCCCAGCATTTT | CASSLSGPQHF
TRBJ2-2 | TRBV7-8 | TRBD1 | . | TGTGCCAGCGGCACTTGGGGACAGCCGAACACCGGGGAGCTGTTTTTT | CASGTWGQPNTGELFF
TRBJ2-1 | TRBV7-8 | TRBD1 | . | TGTGCCAGCAGCTTAGGACCACAGGGGGCAAGGTTAAATGAGCAGTTCTTC | CASSLGPQGARLNEQFF
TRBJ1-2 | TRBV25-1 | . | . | TGTGCCAGCAGTGAACTCTACTATGGCTACACCTTC | CASSELYYGYTF
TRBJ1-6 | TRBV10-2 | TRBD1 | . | TGCGCCAGCAGATCCCCGGGACAGGAAAATTCACCCCTCCACTTT | CASRSPGQENSPLHF
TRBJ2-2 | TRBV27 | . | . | TGTGCCACCCGAGGGAGAACAGGGTTCACCGGGGAGCTGTTTTTT | CATRGRTGFTGELFF
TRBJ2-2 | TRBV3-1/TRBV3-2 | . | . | TGTGCCAGCAGCCAAGATCGGCGGGCAGGGGCGGGGGAGCTGTTTTTT | CASSQDRRAGAGELFF
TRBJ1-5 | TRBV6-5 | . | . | TGTGCCAGCAACCCCCAGGCAGACCCTTATCAGCCCCAGCATTTT | CASNPQADPYQPQHF
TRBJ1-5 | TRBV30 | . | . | TGTGCCTGGAGCTCACAGGGTAATCAGCCCCAGCATTTT | CAWSSQGNQPQHF
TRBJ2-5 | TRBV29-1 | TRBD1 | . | TGCAGCGTTGAACCAGGGGGTGAGACCCAGTACTTC | CSVEPGGETQYF